This T cell receptor (beta chain) appears in the sequencing data of a study of blood T cells in healthy people across ages. Then a second PCR, running about 6 to 12 cycles, was carried out with a sample-barcoded 5' primer and a J-beta primer mix. TCRdb reprocessed the 5' RACE reads via MiXCR and lists one record per CDR3 protein. The table lists roughly 1,300,000 distinct CDR3 sequences, almost 60% of them singletons, with over 5.5% in the top ten. The CDR3 totals 16 residues. CDR1 and CDR2 (germline): DFQATT, SNEGSKA (reference sequence). With 4 bases clipped from V and 4 bases from J, the junction kept 10 bases outside the gene matches.

This TCR derives from a man between 18 and 29 years old in good health. Material for sequencing was blood. The chain is built from TRBV20-1 and TRBJ2-7; 13 positions match TRBD2. CDR3 amino acids: CSAIHLGTSGNYEQYF. DNA of the CDR3: TGCAGTGCTATACATTTAGGGACTAGCGGGAATTACGAGCAGTACTTC.